The T cell receptor beta chain described here comes from a study of blood T cell repertoires in COVID-19. Residents of about two dozen US areas, aged roughly 18 to 89 years, made up the participants. Grouping used clinical history reported by participants in a survey and questionnaire. In the source study's methods: Amplified reference gene primers provided the basis for estimating nucleated cell counts. Produced via immunoSEQ multiplex PCR; TCRdb's table is partial and in-frame only. Clone size and V and J calls were adopted from that table, with D and trimming inferred from the DNA. The table includes some 340,000 clones, around nine tenths detected once. J gave up 5 bases and V 5 bases, and 9 bases lay outside the gene matches. This CDR3 is built from 15 residues. In germline, CDR1 is LGHDT, CDR2 YNNKEL (reference sequence).

The chain recombines TRBV3-1 (or the pseudogene TRBV3-2) with TRBJ2-1; 7 bases map to TRBD1. The TCR originated in a woman aged 25 to 45 who had been exposed to COVID-19. Sequencing was done on a sample of PBMCs or T cells enriched from blood (not recorded which). CDR3 sequence: CASSLWTGGDNEQFF. The CDR3 nucleotides read TGTGCCAGCAGCTTATGGACAGGTGGGGACAATGAGCAGTTCTTC.